These T cell receptor beta chains were read from a single sample in a study of blood T cell repertoires in COVID-19. The protocol was immunoSEQ multiplex PCR, while the TCRdb copy is restricted to in-frame clones and leaves out a portion. The sample carries under 250,000 clones, 75% to 90% recorded once. The material sequenced was peripheral blood. The receptors shown here come from a man in his sixties who had recovered from COVID-19. Each CDR3 is given without its conserved first and last residue. Clone size is not always given. Where it is, it says once, few, many or a class for expanded clones.

clone_size: .; j_call: TRBJ2-2; v_call: TRBV2; cdr3_aa: ASSVGLRRAGELF
clone_size: .; j_call: TRBJ2-7; v_call: TRBV19; cdr3_aa: ASSTRQGARYEQY
clone_size: .; j_call: TRBJ1-2; v_call: TRBV4-3; cdr3_aa: ASSRGQGLENYGYT
clone_size: .; j_call: TRBJ2-7; v_call: TRBV6-2/TRBV6-3; cdr3_aa: ASSTTGESYEQY
clone_size: .; j_call: TRBJ1-4; v_call: TRBV6-1; cdr3_aa: ASSERGTGGSNEKLF
clone_size: once; j_call: TRBJ1-2; v_call: TRBV18; cdr3_aa: ASSPGTDYGYT
clone_size: .; j_call: TRBJ2-1; v_call: TRBV27; cdr3_aa: ASRITGVHNEQF
clone_size: many; j_call: TRBJ1-2; v_call: TRBV28; cdr3_aa: ASKRTGGYT
clone_size: once; j_call: TRBJ1-6; v_call: TRBV19; cdr3_aa: ASSMYGGRANSPLH
clone_size: .; j_call: TRBJ2-5; v_call: TRBV4-3; cdr3_aa: ASKKGVDVQETQY
clone_size: .; j_call: TRBJ1-1; v_call: TRBV30; cdr3_aa: AWSVRGGMNTEAF
clone_size: .; j_call: TRBJ2-5; v_call: TRBV7-2; cdr3_aa: ASSTSGSGQETQY
clone_size: .; j_call: TRBJ2-3; v_call: TRBV27; cdr3_aa: ASSPLLRWRGTDTQY
clone_size: .; j_call: TRBJ1-5; v_call: TRBV20-1; cdr3_aa: SASPPYSNQPQH
clone_size: .; j_call: TRBJ2-7; v_call: TRBV19; cdr3_aa: ASSVGTGSLYEQY
clone_size: few; j_call: TRBJ2-1; v_call: TRBV2; cdr3_aa: ACRGTGRNEQF
clone_size: .; j_call: TRBJ2-7; v_call: TRBV4-2; cdr3_aa: ASSRDRGGSYEQY
clone_size: .; j_call: TRBJ2-7; v_call: TRBV9; cdr3_aa: ASSGGLAPANEQY
clone_size: .; j_call: TRBJ2-7; v_call: TRBV5-4; cdr3_aa: ASSLQGGVYEQY
clone_size: .; j_call: TRBJ2-2; v_call: TRBV30; cdr3_aa: AWSVHKNPPGGSTGELF
clone_size: .; j_call: TRBJ2-3; v_call: TRBV18; cdr3_aa: ASSPSSTDTQY
clone_size: .; j_call: TRBJ1-4; v_call: TRBV5-6; cdr3_aa: ASSPSTGMREKLF
clone_size: .; j_call: TRBJ2-7; v_call: TRBV27; cdr3_aa: ASKPRVGEQY
clone_size: .; j_call: TRBJ2-7; v_call: TRBV18; cdr3_aa: ASSPSSGVTYEQY
clone_size: once; j_call: TRBJ1-2; v_call: TRBV30; cdr3_aa: AWSVDSGYT
clone_size: .; j_call: TRBJ2-7; v_call: TRBV7-9; cdr3_aa: ASSLDNYEQY
clone_size: .; j_call: TRBJ2-5; v_call: TRBV5-1; cdr3_aa: ASSLVPTSVQETQY
clone_size: .; j_call: TRBJ1-2; v_call: TRBV5-8; cdr3_aa: ASTLSGTAYGYT
clone_size: once; j_call: TRBJ1-6; v_call: TRBV27; cdr3_aa: ASSPRDRGPSPLH
clone_size: .; j_call: TRBJ1-3; v_call: TRBV2; cdr3_aa: ASSVNTGARGNTIY
clone_size: .; j_call: TRBJ2-5; v_call: TRBV21-1; cdr3_aa: ASTPQGTAPQETQY
clone_size: once; j_call: TRBJ1-4; v_call: TRBV12-3/TRBV12-4; cdr3_aa: ASSFSEKLF
clone_size: .; j_call: TRBJ1-1; v_call: TRBV6-5; cdr3_aa: ASSYRGTGNTEAF
clone_size: few; j_call: TRBJ1-5; v_call: TRBV19; cdr3_aa: ASSILGTSTGPH
clone_size: .; j_call: TRBJ2-7; v_call: TRBV27; cdr3_aa: ASSPAYEQY
clone_size: once; j_call: TRBJ2-2; v_call: TRBV19; cdr3_aa: ASSHRVGGLF
clone_size: .; j_call: TRBJ2-2; v_call: TRBV5-4; cdr3_aa: ASSSAASGGNTGELF
clone_size: .; j_call: TRBJ2-3; v_call: TRBV5-5; cdr3_aa: ASSFRAGGDLGDTQY
clone_size: .; j_call: TRBJ2-7; v_call: TRBV5-1; cdr3_aa: ASSQTPGSHEQY
clone_size: .; j_call: TRBJ1-4; v_call: TRBV6-1; cdr3_aa: ASSDATASNEKLF
clone_size: .; j_call: TRBJ2-7; v_call: TRBV6-2/TRBV6-3; cdr3_aa: ASSQATSGSYEQY
clone_size: once; j_call: TRBJ1-5; v_call: TRBV20-1; cdr3_aa: SASSTGWDQPQH
clone_size: .; j_call: TRBJ1-1; v_call: TRBV25-1; cdr3_aa: ATRRGGSPEAF
clone_size: .; j_call: TRBJ1-1; v_call: TRBV5-6; cdr3_aa: ASSTGRGGPEAF
clone_size: .; j_call: TRBJ2-7; v_call: TRBV6-5; cdr3_aa: ASRPDRGRLEQY
clone_size: .; j_call: TRBJ1-5; v_call: TRBV25-1; cdr3_aa: ASSDHRDNQPQH
clone_size: .; j_call: TRBJ2-7; v_call: TRBV18; cdr3_aa: ASSKDRDYEQY
clone_size: .; j_call: TRBJ2-1; v_call: TRBV7-8; cdr3_aa: ASSLAESFEQF
clone_size: .; j_call: TRBJ1-1; v_call: TRBV5-1; cdr3_aa: ASSLYSSEAF